The T cell receptor (beta chain) under discussion was sequenced for a study of blood T cell repertoires in COVID-19. Study in general: From the United States, Italy and Spain came samples of acute and convalescent COVID-19. T cells, B-cell-depleted T cells, or PBMCs provided the cDNA or gDNA that served as material.

This clone was counted only a few times. Clones were read by immunoSEQ multiplex PCR, and TCRdb kept only the in-frame ones, dropping some. The sample has about 200,000 clones, approximately 86% seen once. Sequencing was done on a sample of peripheral blood. The source is a man in his sixties with acute or convalescent COVID-19.

CDR3 region: CASSVTQGGTDTQYF. The CDR3 region has the DNA TGTGCCAGCAGCGTAACGCAGGGGGGCACAGATACGCAGTATTTT. The chain couples TRBV9 to TRBJ2-3, with 7 bases identical to TRBD1. The germline V gene encodes CDR1 SGDLS and CDR2 YYNGEE. The junction had 3 bases not matched to a gene; V was cut back by 1 base and J by 1 base. There are 15 residues in the CDR3.